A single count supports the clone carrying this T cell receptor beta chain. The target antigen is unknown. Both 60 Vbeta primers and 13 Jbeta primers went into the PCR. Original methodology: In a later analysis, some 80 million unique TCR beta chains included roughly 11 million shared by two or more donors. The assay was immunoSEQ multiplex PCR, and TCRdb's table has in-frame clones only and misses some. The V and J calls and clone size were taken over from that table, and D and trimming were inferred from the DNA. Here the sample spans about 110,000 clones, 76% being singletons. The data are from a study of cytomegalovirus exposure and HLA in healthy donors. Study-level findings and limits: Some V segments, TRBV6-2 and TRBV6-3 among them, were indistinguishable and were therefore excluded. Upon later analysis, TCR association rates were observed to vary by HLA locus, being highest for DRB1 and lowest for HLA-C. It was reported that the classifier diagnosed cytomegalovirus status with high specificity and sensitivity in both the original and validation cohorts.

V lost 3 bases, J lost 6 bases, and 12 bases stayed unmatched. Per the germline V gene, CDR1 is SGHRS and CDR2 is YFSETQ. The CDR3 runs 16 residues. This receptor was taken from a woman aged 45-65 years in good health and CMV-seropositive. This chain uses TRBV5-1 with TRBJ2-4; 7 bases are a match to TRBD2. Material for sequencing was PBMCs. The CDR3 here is CASSSIAGRGPNIQYF. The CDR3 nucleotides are TGCGCCAGCAGCTCGATAGCGGGCCGAGGACCAAACATTCAGTACTTC.